These T cell receptor beta chains were read from a single sample in a study of blood T cell repertoires in COVID-19. The repertoire was sequenced with immunoSEQ multiplex PCR; TCRdb's copy has only in-frame clones and lacks some. The table has over 250,000 clones, about 90% seen once. Input material: peripheral blood. Source of these receptors: a woman aged 40-49 years who had recovered from COVID-19. Each CDR3 is given with its conserved first and last residue. A D gene is named only where the DNA matches it firmly. Some rows mark clone size as missing; the rest say once, few, many or name a class of expanded clone.

J gene	D gene	clone size	V gene	CDR3 DNA	CDR3 protein
TRBJ2-7	TRBD2	.	TRBV10-2	TGCGCCAGCAACCTAGCGGGGGGGCCGAGCTACGAGCAGTACTTC	CASNLAGGPSYEQYF
TRBJ1-1	TRBD1	.	TRBV29-1	TGCAGCGTCACTACAGGGGGCACTGAAGCTTTCTTT	CSVTTGGTEAFF
TRBJ1-1	.	.	TRBV15	TGTGCCACCAGCGTCACCAGGGAAAGCCCTGAAGCTTTCTTT	CATSVTRESPEAFF
TRBJ2-1	TRBD2	.	TRBV6-2/TRBV6-3	TGTGCCAGCAGTTACCGCCCAGCGGGGGGTTCCTACAATGAGCAGTTCTTC	CASSYRPAGGSYNEQFF
TRBJ1-4	.	once	TRBV18	TGTGCCAGCTCACCACCGGCAGGGGTGCATGAAAAACTGTTTTTT	CASSPPAGVHEKLFF
TRBJ2-6	TRBD1	.	TRBV5-1	TGCGCCAGCAGCTTGGATTTCAGGGGGCGACCTGCAGGGGCCAACGTCCTGACTTTC	CASSLDFRGRPAGANVLTF
TRBJ2-4	.	.	TRBV5-6	TGTGCCAGCAGCCTTGTGAGCGGGACAGGTAGCAAAAACATTCAGTACTTC	CASSLVSGTGSKNIQYF
TRBJ1-1	.	.	TRBV10-3	TGTGCCATCAGTGAGTCTAGCGACAGGGAAGCTTTCTTT	CAISESSDREAFF
TRBJ1-1	.	many	TRBV10-2	TGCGCCAGCAGTGAGGAGGCAGCTTACACTGAAGCTTTCTTT	CASSEEAAYTEAFF
TRBJ2-3	.	.	TRBV4-3	TGCGCCAGCAGCCAAGAATGGTATCCCCCTAGCCCCCGCACAGATACGCAGTATTTT	CASSQEWYPPSPRTDTQYF
TRBJ1-2	.	once	TRBV21-1	TGTGCCAGCAGCTTGGACAGGGGGAGGGATGGCTACACCTTC	CASSLDRGRDGYTF
TRBJ2-7	TRBD1	.	TRBV2	TGTGCCACAACCCGGGACAGGGTGGCCGAGCAGTACTTC	CATTRDRVAEQYF
TRBJ2-5	.	once	TRBV9	TGTGCCAGCAACCCGACCGGGGGGCGAGAGACCCAGTACTTC	CASNPTGGRETQYF
TRBJ1-1	.	once	TRBV29-1	TGCAGCGTCAGGACAGATACGAACACTGAAGCTTTCTTT	CSVRTDTNTEAFF
TRBJ1-2	.	.	TRBV19	TGTGCCAGTAGTATAGATGCGTATAACTATGGCTACACCTTC	CASSIDAYNYGYTF
TRBJ1-6	TRBD1	.	TRBV2	TGTGCCAGCAGTGGTCCAGGGGGCGATAATTCACCCCTCCACTTT	CASSGPGGDNSPLHF
TRBJ1-2	TRBD1	.	TRBV2	TGTGCCAGCAGCGCCCCGGGACAGCTTTTCTATGGCTACACCTTC	CASSAPGQLFYGYTF
TRBJ1-2	.	.	TRBV6-5	TGTGCCAGCCGGAGGCCAGTCGCCTACAACTATGGCTACACCTTC	CASRRPVAYNYGYTF
TRBJ2-5	TRBD1	.	TRBV7-2	TGTGCCAGCAGCTTAGCGGCAGGGGGCGGTCAAGAGACCCAGTACTTC	CASSLAAGGGQETQYF
TRBJ1-1	TRBD1	.	TRBV5-1	TGCGCCAGCAGCTCAGACAGGGCCACTGAAGCTTTCTTT	CASSSDRATEAFF